Listed here are 10 T cell receptor beta chains from one sample, sequenced in a study of response to subunit inactivated influenza vaccine. Each CDR3 protein is one row after TCRdb ran MiXCR on the RT-PCR reads. The table shows a few hundred thousand distinct CDR3 sequences, with roughly 22% occurring only once. The starting material was PBMCs from blood, obtained approximately 22 months after vaccination. Every receptor here comes from a man aged 50-75 years who received an inactivated influenza vaccine.

V is TRBV12-3 or TRBV12-4 and J is TRBJ1-3; no definite D call. The CDR3 is 14 residues long. The V gene lost 2 bases and the J gene lost 4 bases, with 9 bases spanning the gap. CDR3 coding DNA: TGTGCCAGCAGTTTACGAAGGGCCGGAAACACCATATATTTT. Its translation: CASSLRRAGNTIYF.

The rearrangement uses TRBV20-1 and TRBJ1-6; D is perhaps TRBD1 (5 bases). This CDR3 contains 10 residues. Trimming stripped 5 bases from V and 16 bases from J, with 12 bases between. Germline V gene data show CDR1 as DFQATT and CDR2 as SNEGSKA (reference sequence). CDR3 coding DNA: TGCAGTGCTCCGAGGGAGGGGCTCCACTTT. Residues: CSAPREGLHF.

This clonotype was recorded a few times. The chain couples TRBV6-1 to TRBJ1-6; 9 nucleotides agree with TRBD1. Germline V CDR1 and CDR2: MNHNS, SASEGT. V lost 5 bases, J lost 7 bases, and 3 bases stayed unmatched. There are 14 residues in the CDR3. The CDR3 nucleotides are TGTGCCAGCAGTAGACAGGGGGGAAATTCACCCCTCCACTTT. This sequence encodes CASSRQGGNSPLHF.

This clonotype turned up a few times. V is TRBV2 and J is TRBJ1-3; D is ambiguous. CDR1 and CDR2 (germline): SNHLY, FYNNEI. This CDR3 comprises 14 residues. V shed 6 bases and J shed 0 bases, with 9 bases lying between them. DNA for the CDR3: TGTGCCAGCAGGAGCCATATCTCTGGAAACACCATATATTTT. Protein product: CASRSHISGNTIYF.

The chain links TRBV6-2 or TRBV6-3 to TRBJ1-1; D not certain. The V gene's germline CDR1 is MNHEY and CDR2 SVGEGT. The V end was cut by 0 bases, the J end by 0 bases, with 5 bases between. The length of the CDR3 is 14 residues. For the CDR3, the DNA is TGTGCCAGCAGTTACTCGTCGTTGAACACTGAAGCTTTCTTT. The encoded protein is CASSYSSLNTEAFF.

The chain combines TRBV5-1 with TRBJ1-6; no firm D call. Trimming shortened V by 0 bases and J by 0 bases, and 10 bases separated the two germline ends. The CDR3 contains 17 residues. The germline V gene encodes CDR1 SGHRS and CDR2 YFSETQ. CDR3 DNA: TGCGCCAGCAGCTTGGAAGCATTTCCCTCCTATAATTCACCCCTCCACTTT. It yields the protein CASSLEAFPSYNSPLHF.

This clonotype was seen more than once but under ten times. J is TRBJ2-1 and V is TRBV30; 10 bases are a match to TRBD2. Trimming removed 6 bases from V and 12 bases from J; junction bases left unmatched: 17. CDR1 GTSNPN and CDR2 SVGIG come from the germline V gene (reference sequence). The CDR3 has 15 residues. CDR3 loop: CACDGPGLAVGGQFF. The DNA for the CDR3 is TGTGCCTGCGACGGCCCCGGACTAGCGGTCGGGGGGCAGTTCTTC. Drawing the rest from reference TRBV30 and TRBJ2-1, the complete variable domain is SQTIHQWPATLVQPVGSPLSLECTVEGTSNPNLYWYRQAAGRGLQLLFYSVGIGQISSEVPQNLSASRPQDRQFILSSKKLLLSDSGFYLCACDGPGLAVGGQFFGPGTRLTVL.

The chain couples TRBV10-3 to TRBJ2-2; tentatively, D is TRBD2 (6 bases). CDR1 is ENHRY, CDR2 SYGVKD, per germline. The V end was cut by 5 bases, the J end by 4 bases, with 14 bases between. The CDR3 spans 15 residues. The CDR3, as DNA: TGTGCCATCAGTCCGGGCTCGGGGGTCACCGGGGAGCTGTTTTTT. Amino acid sequence: CAISPGSGVTGELFF.

J is TRBJ2-1 and V is TRBV28; 9 bases match TRBD2. Trimming took 3 bases from V and 3 from J; bases not matched to a gene: 15. From germline, CDR1 is MDHEN and CDR2 SYDVKM. The CDR3 runs 19 residues. DNA of the CDR3: TGTGCCAGCAGTTTCTGGGTCGGCGGGAGGGCCACGAGCTACAATGAGCAGTTCTTC. Translation: CASSFWVGGRATSYNEQFF. The variable domain in full, completed from reference TRBV28 and TRBJ2-1, reads DVKVTQSSRYLVKRTGEKVFLECVQDMDHENMFWYRQDPGLGLRLIYFSYDVKMKEKGDIPEGYSVSREKKERFSLILESASTNQTSMYLCASSFWVGGRATSYNEQFFGPGTRLTVL.

This clonotype showed up just a few times. This chain joins TRBV6-5 and TRBJ1-2; weak D call: TRBD1 (5 bases). CDR3 length equals 15 residues. V was clipped by 0 bases and J by 8 bases, with 16 bases between them. Germline loops: CDR1 MNHEY, CDR2 SVGAGI. As DNA, the CDR3 is TGTGCCAGCAGTTACTCGATGGCAGGGAACGTGGGCTACACCTTC. Translating it yields CASSYSMAGNVGYTF.